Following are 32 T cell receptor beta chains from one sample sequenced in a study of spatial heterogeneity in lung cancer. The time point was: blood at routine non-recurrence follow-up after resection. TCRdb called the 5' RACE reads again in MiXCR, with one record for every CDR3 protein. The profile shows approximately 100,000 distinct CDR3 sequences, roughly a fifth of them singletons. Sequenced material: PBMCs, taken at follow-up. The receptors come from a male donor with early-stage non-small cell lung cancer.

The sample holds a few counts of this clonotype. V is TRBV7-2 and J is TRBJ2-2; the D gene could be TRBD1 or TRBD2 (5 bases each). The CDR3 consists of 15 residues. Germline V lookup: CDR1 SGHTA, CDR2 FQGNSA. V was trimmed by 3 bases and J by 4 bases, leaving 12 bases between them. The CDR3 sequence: CASSFISGATGELFF. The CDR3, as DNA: TGTGCCAGCAGCTTCATATCCGGGGCCACCGGGGAGCTGTTTTTT. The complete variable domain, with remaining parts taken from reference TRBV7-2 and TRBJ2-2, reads GAGVSQSPSNKVTEKGKDVELRCDPISGHTALYWYRQSLGQGLEFLIYFQGNSAPDKSGLPSDRFSAERTGGSVSTLTIQRTQQEDSAVYLCASSFISGATGELFFGEGSRLTVL.

The chain's CDR3 is CASSYSPISVYGYTF. The CDR3 nucleotides read TGTGCCAGCAGTTACTCCCCGATAAGTGTCTATGGCTACACCTTC. The chain has TRBV6-5 and TRBJ1-2, with D unclear. The CDR3 contains 15 residues. Germline V CDR1 and CDR2: MNHEY, SVGAGI. The V end lost 0 bases, the J end lost 4 bases, and 12 bases lay between the germline ends.

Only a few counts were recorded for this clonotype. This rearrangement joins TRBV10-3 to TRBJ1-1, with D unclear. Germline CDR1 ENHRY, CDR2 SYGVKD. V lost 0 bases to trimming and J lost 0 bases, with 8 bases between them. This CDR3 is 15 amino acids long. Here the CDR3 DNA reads TGTGCCATCAGTGAGTCGCAGGACCTGAACACTGAAGCTTTCTTT. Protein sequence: CAISESQDLNTEAFF.

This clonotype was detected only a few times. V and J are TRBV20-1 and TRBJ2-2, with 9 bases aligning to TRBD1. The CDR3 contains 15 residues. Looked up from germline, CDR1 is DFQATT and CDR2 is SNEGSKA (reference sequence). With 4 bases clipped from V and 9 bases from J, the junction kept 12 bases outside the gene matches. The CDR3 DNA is TGCAGTGCTATACCGGGACAGGGATTGGGCCGGGAGCTGTTTTTT. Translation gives CSAIPGQGLGRELFF.

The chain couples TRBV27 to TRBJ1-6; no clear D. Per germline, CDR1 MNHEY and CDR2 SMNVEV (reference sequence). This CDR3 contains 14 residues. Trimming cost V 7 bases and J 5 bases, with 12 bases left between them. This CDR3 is CASTRRRDNSPLHF. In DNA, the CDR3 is TGTGCCAGCACCCGCCGGCGGGATAATTCACCCCTCCACTTT.

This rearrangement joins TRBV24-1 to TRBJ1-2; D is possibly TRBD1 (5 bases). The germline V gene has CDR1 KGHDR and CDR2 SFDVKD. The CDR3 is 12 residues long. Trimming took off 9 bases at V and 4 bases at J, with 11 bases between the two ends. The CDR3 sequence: CATGQGSYGYTF. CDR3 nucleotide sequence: TGTGCCACCGGTCAGGGTTCCTATGGCTACACCTTC.

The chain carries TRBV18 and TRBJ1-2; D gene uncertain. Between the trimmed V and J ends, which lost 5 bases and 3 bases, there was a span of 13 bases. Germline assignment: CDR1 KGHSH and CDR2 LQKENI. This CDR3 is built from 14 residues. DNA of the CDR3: TGTGCCAGCTCAGACACCCGCGTTGACTATGGCTACACCTTC. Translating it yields CASSDTRVDYGYTF.

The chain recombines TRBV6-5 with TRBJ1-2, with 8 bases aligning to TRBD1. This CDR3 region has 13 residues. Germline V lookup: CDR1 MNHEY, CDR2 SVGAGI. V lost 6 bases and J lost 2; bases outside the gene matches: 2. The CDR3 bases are TGTGCCAGCAGACGGACAGGGAACTATGGCTACACCTTC. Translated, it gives CASRRTGNYGYTF.

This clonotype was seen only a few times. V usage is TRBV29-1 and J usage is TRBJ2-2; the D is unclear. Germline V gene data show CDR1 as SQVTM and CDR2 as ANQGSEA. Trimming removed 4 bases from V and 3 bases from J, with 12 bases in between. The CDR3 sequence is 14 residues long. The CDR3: CSVGVGSYTGELFF. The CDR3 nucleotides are TGCAGCGTTGGGGTTGGTAGTTACACCGGGGAGCTGTTTTTT.

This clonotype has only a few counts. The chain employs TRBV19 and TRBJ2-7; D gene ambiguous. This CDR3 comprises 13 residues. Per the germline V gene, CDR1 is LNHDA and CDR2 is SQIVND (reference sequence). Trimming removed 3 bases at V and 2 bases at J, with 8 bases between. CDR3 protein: CASSMIGPYEQYF. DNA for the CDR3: TGTGCCAGTAGTATGATCGGACCCTACGAGCAGTACTTC.

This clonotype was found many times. CDR3 region: CASSLVQGGPQHF. The CDR3 nucleotides are TGTGCCAGCAGCTTAGTGCAGGGTGGGCCCCAGCATTTT. The chain couples TRBV7-9 to TRBJ1-5; D is perhaps TRBD1 (5 bases). The CDR3 sequence is 13 residues long. In germline, CDR1 is SEHNR, CDR2 FQNEAQ (reference sequence). V lost 1 base and J lost 9, with 10 bases in between.

In nucleotides, the CDR3 is TGCAGTGCTAGAGATTGGCGATATACCTCCACAGATACGCAGTATTTT. Translation gives CSARDWRYTSTDTQYF. The genes are TRBV20-1 and TRBJ2-3; no clear D gene. Germline lookup yields CDR1 DFQATT and CDR2 SNEGSKA (reference sequence). The CDR3 loop spans 16 amino acids. Trimming took 0 bases from V and 2 from J, leaving 15 bases between them.

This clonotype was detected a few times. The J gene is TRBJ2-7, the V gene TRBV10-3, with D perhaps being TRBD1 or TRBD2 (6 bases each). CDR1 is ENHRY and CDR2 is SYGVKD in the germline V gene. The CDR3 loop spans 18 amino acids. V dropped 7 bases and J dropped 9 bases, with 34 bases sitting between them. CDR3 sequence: CAITDTSAPGALGSVQYF. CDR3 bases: TGTGCCATCACTGACACCTCAGCCCCGGGGGCCCTAGGATCTGTGCAGTACTTC.

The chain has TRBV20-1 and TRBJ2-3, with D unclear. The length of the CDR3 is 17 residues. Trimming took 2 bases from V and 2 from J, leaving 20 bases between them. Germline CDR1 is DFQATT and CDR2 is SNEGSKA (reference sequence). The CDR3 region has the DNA TGCAGTGCTAGACCCTTCACTACCTCATCCTTCACAGATACGCAGTATTTT. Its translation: CSARPFTTSSFTDTQYF.

The CDR3: CASRRAGYGYTF. CDR3 sequence (DNA): TGTGCCAGCAGAAGGGCAGGCTATGGCTACACCTTC. This chain links TRBV6-5 with TRBJ1-2; D is ambiguous. The CDR3 loop spans 12 amino acids. CDR1 is MNHEY and CDR2 is SVGAGI in the germline V gene. Trimming pared 6 bases from V and 4 bases from J, leaving 9 bases between.

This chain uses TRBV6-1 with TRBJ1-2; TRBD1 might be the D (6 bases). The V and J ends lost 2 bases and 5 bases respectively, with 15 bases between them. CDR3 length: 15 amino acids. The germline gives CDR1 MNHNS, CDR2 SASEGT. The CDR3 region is CASSEWDKGGYGYTF. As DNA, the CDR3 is TGTGCCAGCAGTGAATGGGACAAGGGAGGTTATGGCTACACCTTC.

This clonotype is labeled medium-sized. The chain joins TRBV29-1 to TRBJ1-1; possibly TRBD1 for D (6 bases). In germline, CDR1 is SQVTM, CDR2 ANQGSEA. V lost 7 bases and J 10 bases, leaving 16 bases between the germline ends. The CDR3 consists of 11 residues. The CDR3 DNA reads TGCAGCGGGCAAGATAAGGGGGTAGCTTTCTTT. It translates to CSGQDKGVAFF. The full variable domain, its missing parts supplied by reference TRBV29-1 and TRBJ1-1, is SAVISQKPSRDICQRGTSLTIQCQVDSQVTMMFWYRQQPGQSLTLIATANQGSEATYESGFVIDKFPISRPNLTFSTLTVSNMSPEDSSIYLCSGQDKGVAFFGQGTRLTVV.

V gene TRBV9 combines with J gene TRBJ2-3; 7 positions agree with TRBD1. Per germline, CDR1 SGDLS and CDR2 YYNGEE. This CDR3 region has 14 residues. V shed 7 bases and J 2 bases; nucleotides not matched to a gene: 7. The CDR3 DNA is TGTGCCAGCGCCAGGGGGAGAGACACAGATACGCAGTATTTT. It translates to CASARGRDTDTQYF. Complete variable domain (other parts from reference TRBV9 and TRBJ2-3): DSGVTQTPKHLITATGQRVTLRCSPRSGDLSVYWYQQSLDQGLQFLIQYYNGEERAKGNILERFSAQQFPDLHSELNLSSLELGDSALYFCASARGRDTDTQYFGPGTRLTVL.

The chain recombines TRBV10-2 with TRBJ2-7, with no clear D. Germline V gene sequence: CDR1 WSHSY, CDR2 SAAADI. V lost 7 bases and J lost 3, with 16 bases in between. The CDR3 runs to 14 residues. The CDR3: CASILAAHLYEQYV. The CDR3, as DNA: TGCGCCAGCATACTCGCGGCCCACCTCTACGAGCAGTACGTC.

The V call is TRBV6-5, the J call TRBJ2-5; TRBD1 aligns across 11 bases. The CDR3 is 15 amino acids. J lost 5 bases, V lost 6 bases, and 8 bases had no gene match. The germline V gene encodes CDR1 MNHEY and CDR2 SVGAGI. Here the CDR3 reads CASRPGQGAVETQYF. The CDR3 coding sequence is TGTGCCAGCAGGCCCGGACAGGGGGCGGTCGAGACCCAGTACTTC.

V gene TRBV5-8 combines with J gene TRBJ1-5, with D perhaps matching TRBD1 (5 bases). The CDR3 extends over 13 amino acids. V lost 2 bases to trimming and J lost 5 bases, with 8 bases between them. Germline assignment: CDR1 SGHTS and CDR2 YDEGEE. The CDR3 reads CASSFEGDQPQHF. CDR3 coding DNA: TGTGCCAGCAGCTTCGAAGGGGATCAGCCCCAGCATTTT.

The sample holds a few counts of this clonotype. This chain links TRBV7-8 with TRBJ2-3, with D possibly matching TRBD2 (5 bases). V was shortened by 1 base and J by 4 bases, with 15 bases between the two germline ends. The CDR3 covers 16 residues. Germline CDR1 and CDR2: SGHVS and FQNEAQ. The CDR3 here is CASSLVDWGDADTQYF. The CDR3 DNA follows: TGTGCCAGCAGCTTAGTGGATTGGGGAGACGCAGATACGCAGTATTTT.

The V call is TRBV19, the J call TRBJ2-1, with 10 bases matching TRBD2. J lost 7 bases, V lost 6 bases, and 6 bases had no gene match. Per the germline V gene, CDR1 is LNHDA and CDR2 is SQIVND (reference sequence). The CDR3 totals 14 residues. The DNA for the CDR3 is TGTGCCAGTAGCCCAGCGGGGGGGCAGAATGAGCAGTTCTTC. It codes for CASSPAGGQNEQFF.

The CDR3: CASSFLPGDIQYF. The CDR3, as DNA: TGTGCCAGCAGCTTCTTGCCCGGAGACATTCAGTACTTC. This chain links TRBV7-9 with TRBJ2-4; D remains unclear. Germline CDR1 is SEHNR and CDR2 is FQNEAQ (reference sequence). The CDR3 consists of 13 residues. Trimming left V 3 bases short and J 8 bases short, with 11 bases between.

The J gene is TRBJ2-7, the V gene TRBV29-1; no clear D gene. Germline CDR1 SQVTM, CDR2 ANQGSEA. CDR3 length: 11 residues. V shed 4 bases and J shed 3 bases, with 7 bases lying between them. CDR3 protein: CSVADDYEQYV. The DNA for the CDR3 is TGCAGCGTTGCAGACGACTACGAGCAGTACGTC.

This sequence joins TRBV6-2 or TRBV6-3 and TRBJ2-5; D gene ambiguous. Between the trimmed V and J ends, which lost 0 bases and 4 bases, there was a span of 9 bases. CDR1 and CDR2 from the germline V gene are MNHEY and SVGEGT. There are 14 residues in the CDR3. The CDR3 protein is CASSYSIHLETQYF. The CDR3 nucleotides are TGTGCCAGCAGTTACTCAATCCATCTAGAGACCCAGTACTTC.

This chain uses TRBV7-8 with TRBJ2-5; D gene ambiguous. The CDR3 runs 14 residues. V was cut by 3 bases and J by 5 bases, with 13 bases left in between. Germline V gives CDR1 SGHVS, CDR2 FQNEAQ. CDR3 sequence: CASSFRNVGETQYF. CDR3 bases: TGTGCCAGCAGCTTCCGTAACGTCGGGGAGACCCAGTACTTC.

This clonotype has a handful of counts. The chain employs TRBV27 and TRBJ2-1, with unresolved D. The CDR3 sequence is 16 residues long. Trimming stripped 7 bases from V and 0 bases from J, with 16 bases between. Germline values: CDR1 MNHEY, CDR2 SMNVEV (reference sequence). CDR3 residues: CASTTKGYDSYNEQFF. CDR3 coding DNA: TGTGCCAGCACCACAAAGGGATACGACTCCTACAATGAGCAGTTCTTC.

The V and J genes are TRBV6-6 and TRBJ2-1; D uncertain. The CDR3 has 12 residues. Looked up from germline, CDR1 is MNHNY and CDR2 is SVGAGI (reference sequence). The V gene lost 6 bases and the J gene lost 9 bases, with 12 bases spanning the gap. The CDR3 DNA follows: TGTGCCAGCAGGTTCACCGAAACTGAGCAGTTCTTC. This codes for CASRFTETEQFF.

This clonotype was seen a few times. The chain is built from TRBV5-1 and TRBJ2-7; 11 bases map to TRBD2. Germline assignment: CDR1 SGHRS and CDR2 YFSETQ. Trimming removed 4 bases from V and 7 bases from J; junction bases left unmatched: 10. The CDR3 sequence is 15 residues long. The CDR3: CASSQVLAGVGEQYF. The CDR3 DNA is TGCGCCAGCAGCCAAGTACTAGCGGGAGTCGGGGAGCAGTACTTC.

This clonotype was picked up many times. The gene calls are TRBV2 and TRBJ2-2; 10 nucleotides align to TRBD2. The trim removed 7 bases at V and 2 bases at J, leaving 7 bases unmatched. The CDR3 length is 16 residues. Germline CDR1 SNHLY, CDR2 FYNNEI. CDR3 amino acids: CASTLSGRINTGELFF. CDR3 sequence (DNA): TGTGCCAGCACCCTTAGCGGGAGGATAAACACCGGGGAGCTGTTTTTT.

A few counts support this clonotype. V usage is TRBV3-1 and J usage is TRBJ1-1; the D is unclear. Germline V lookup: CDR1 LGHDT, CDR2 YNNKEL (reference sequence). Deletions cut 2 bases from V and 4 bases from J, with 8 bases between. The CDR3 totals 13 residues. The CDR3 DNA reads TGTGCCAGCAGCCAACCGACATCCACTGAAGCTTTCTTT. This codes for CASSQPTSTEAFF.